These 31 T cell receptor beta chains were sequenced from one sample in a study of control samples from healthy donors and cancer patients. Sequenced by immunoSEQ multiplex PCR; TCRdb stores in-frame clones only, minus some. The sample gives roughly 120,000 clones, around 90% of which show up once; over 2% is in the top ten. Specimen: blood. The source is a woman in her 70s in good health.

The chain couples TRBV7-2 to TRBJ2-7; no definite D call. CDR1 SGHTA and CDR2 FQGNSA come from the germline V gene. The CDR3 has 13 residues. V dropped 5 bases and J dropped 4 bases, with 12 bases sitting between them. The chain's CDR3 is CASSPPQVYEQYF. The CDR3 DNA sequence: TGTGCCAGCAGCCCCCCCCAGGTTTACGAGCAGTACTTC.

The chain uses TRBV9 and TRBJ1-1; TRBD1 agrees at 9 bases. This CDR3 has 15 residues. The junction had 8 bases not matched to a gene; V was cut back by 4 bases and J by 4 bases. Germline values: CDR1 SGDLS, CDR2 YYNGEE. CDR3 in DNA: TGTGCCAGCAGCCGGAGGGGACAGGGAAGCACTGAAGCTTTCTTT. The encoded protein is CASSRRGQGSTEAFF.

The V call is TRBV9, the J call TRBJ2-1; 8 bases map to TRBD1. Germline CDR1 reads SGDLS; CDR2 reads YYNGEE. The V segment lost 2 bases and the J segment 3 bases; nucleotides outside the gene matches: 7. The CDR3 loop spans 16 amino acids. This CDR3 reads CASSVAGGNLYNEQFF. DNA of the CDR3: TGTGCCAGCAGCGTGGCAGGGGGCAACCTCTACAATGAGCAGTTCTTC. The full variable domain, completed using reference TRBV9 and TRBJ2-1, is DSGVTQTPKHLITATGQRVTLRCSPRSGDLSVYWYQQSLDQGLQFLIQYYNGEERAKGNILERFSAQQFPDLHSELNLSSLELGDSALYFCASSVAGGNLYNEQFFGPGTRLTVL.

V is TRBV19 and J is TRBJ1-2; 7 bases align to TRBD1. Trimming removed 3 bases from V and 7 bases from J; junction bases left unmatched: 14. Germline V lookup: CDR1 LNHDA, CDR2 SQIVND (reference sequence). The CDR3 covers 16 residues. Here the CDR3 reads CASSILGTALPSGYTF. Written as DNA, the CDR3 is TGTGCCAGTAGTATCCTGGGGACAGCCCTGCCAAGTGGCTACACCTTC.

The chain uses TRBV7-8 and TRBJ2-3, with D possibly matching TRBD2 (6 bases). The CDR3 totals 15 residues. The germline V and J ends were trimmed by 2 bases and 0 bases, with 9 bases remaining between them. The germline V gene has CDR1 SGHVS and CDR2 FQNEAQ. CDR3 sequence reads: CASSLRAGSTDTQYF. The CDR3 DNA follows: TGTGCCAGCAGCTTACGGGCGGGGAGCACAGATACGCAGTATTTT.

The chain uses TRBV24-1 and TRBJ1-5; TRBD1 matches 7 bases. The germline CDR1 and CDR2 sequences are KGHDR and SFDVKD. The CDR3 totals 15 residues. V was pared by 3 bases and J by 6 bases, with 7 bases of the junction left unmatched. For the CDR3, the DNA is TGTGCCACCAGTGATCCAGGGGGATTGGGTCAGCCCCAGCATTTT. Translation: CATSDPGGLGQPQHF.

The CDR3 DNA is TGTGCCAGCAGGAACAGGGGGCCTGGAAACACCATATATTTT. Residues: CASRNRGPGNTIYF. This chain uses TRBV3-1 (or the pseudogene TRBV3-2) with TRBJ1-3; 9 bases fit TRBD1. The CDR3 loop spans 14 amino acids. V shed 6 bases and J 2 bases; nucleotides not matched to a gene: 2. The V gene's germline CDR1 is LGHDT and CDR2 YNNKEL (reference sequence).

The chain joins TRBV7-9 to TRBJ2-5; D ambiguous. The germline CDR1 and CDR2 sequences are SEHNR and FQNEAQ (reference sequence). Trimming cost V 2 bases and J 0 bases, with 4 bases left between them. The CDR3 consists of 13 residues. For the CDR3, the DNA is TGTGCCAGCAGCTTATCCTACCAAGAGACCCAGTACTTC. This codes for CASSLSYQETQYF.

V and J are TRBV19 and TRBJ1-5, with a tentative D call TRBD1 (6 bases). Per the germline V gene, CDR1 is LNHDA and CDR2 is SQIVND (reference sequence). The CDR3 totals 15 residues. Trimming removed 7 bases at V and 2 bases at J, with 15 bases between. CDR3 DNA sequence: TGTGCCAGTATCGACAGGCCAGGCGGCAATCAGCCCCAGCATTTT. As protein: CASIDRPGGNQPQHF.

The chain uses TRBV5-4 and TRBJ1-6; D might be TRBD1 (6 bases). CDR3 length: 17 residues. Between the trimmed V and J ends, which lost 2 bases and 0 bases, there was a span of 12 bases. Germline lookup yields CDR1 SGHNT and CDR2 YYREEE (reference sequence). The DNA of the CDR3 is TGTGCCAGCAGCTTTTTCGACAGGAGCTCCTATAATTCACCCCTCCACTTT. Residues: CASSFFDRSSYNSPLHF.

Only one count was recorded for this clone. The rearrangement joins TRBV9 to TRBJ2-1; TRBD2 agrees at 11 bases. V shed 0 bases, J shed 0 bases, and the junction held 5 bases outside the gene matches. Germline lookup yields CDR1 SGDLS and CDR2 YYNGEE. The CDR3 extends over 18 amino acids. CDR3 sequence (DNA): TGTGCCAGCAGCGTAGGGACTAGCGGGCCGAGCTCCTACAATGAGCAGTTCTTC. This sequence encodes CASSVGTSGPSSYNEQFF.

The chain recombines TRBV7-6 with TRBJ2-1; TRBD2 aligns across 11 bases. The V and J ends lost 3 bases and 4 bases, in that order; junction bases with no gene match: 2. The germline V gene has CDR1 SGHVS and CDR2 FNYEAQ. The CDR3 sequence is 15 residues long. CDR3 nucleotide sequence: TGTGCCAGCAGCTTCTCTAGCGGGGGGTACAATGAGCAGTTCTTC. Translated, it gives CASSFSSGGYNEQFF.

The chain links TRBV6-2 or TRBV6-3 to TRBJ2-5; weak D call: TRBD2 (6 bases). V was pared by 6 bases and J by 5 bases, with 25 bases between. Looked up from germline, CDR1 is MNHEY and CDR2 is SVGEGT. The CDR3 is 17 amino acids. Written as DNA, the CDR3 is TGTGCCAGCAGCCCGCAGGCTGGGAGGCCGGAGCGGGAGACCCAGTACTTC. Its translation is CASSPQAGRPERETQYF.

The chain links TRBV5-4 to TRBJ1-2; D remains unclear. The CDR3 length is 14 residues. Trimming pared 5 bases from V and 4 bases from J, leaving 15 bases between. CDR1 and CDR2 from the germline V gene are SGHNT and YYREEE (reference sequence). The CDR3 region has the DNA TGTGCCAGCAGATCAATGGGGAGCTCCTATGGCTACACCTTC. Protein sequence: CASRSMGSSYGYTF.

The J gene is TRBJ2-1, the V gene TRBV29-1; 7 nucleotides align to TRBD1. This CDR3 contains 14 residues. The J segment lost 5 bases and the V segment lost 4 bases, leaving 8 bases of the junction unmatched. Per germline, CDR1 SQVTM and CDR2 ANQGSEA. The CDR3 nucleotides read TGCAGCGTTGGGGGGACAGTTTTCGACAATGAGCAGTTCTTC. It translates to CSVGGTVFDNEQFF.

The V gene is TRBV7-2, the J gene TRBJ2-1; possibly TRBD2 for D (6 bases). The CDR3 length is 15 residues. Trimming took 5 bases from V and 0 from J, leaving 11 bases between them. CDR1 and CDR2 (germline): SGHTA, FQGNSA. The CDR3 sequence is CASSPGLSSYNEQFF. The CDR3 region has the DNA TGTGCCAGCAGCCCCGGACTAAGCTCCTACAATGAGCAGTTCTTC.

This clone was seen only once. J is TRBJ2-3 and V is TRBV10-3; TRBD2 matches 10 bases. From germline, CDR1 is ENHRY and CDR2 SYGVKD. This CDR3 has 19 amino acids. V shed 4 bases, J shed 5 bases, and the junction held 18 bases outside the gene matches. The CDR3 here is CAISGPFQLSGGPQDTQYF. DNA for the CDR3: TGTGCCATCAGTGGCCCGTTTCAACTTAGCGGGGGGCCTCAAGATACGCAGTATTTT.

This sequence joins TRBV9 and TRBJ2-1; D may be TRBD1 (5 bases). CDR3 length: 16 amino acids. Deletions cut 0 bases from V and 2 bases from J, with 12 bases between. Germline V lookup: CDR1 SGDLS, CDR2 YYNGEE. CDR3 coding DNA: TGTGCCAGCAGCGTAGGGGGCGGTGGGACCTACAATGAGCAGTTCTTC. It yields the protein CASSVGGGGTYNEQFF.

This rearrangement joins TRBV5-1 to TRBJ2-3, with TRBD2 matching 11 bases. V was pared by 4 bases and J by 2 bases, with 6 bases of the junction left unmatched. This CDR3 spans 16 amino acids. CDR1 and CDR2 from the germline V gene are SGHRS and YFSETQ. CDR3 sequence reads: CASSLPLAGVTDTQYF. As DNA, the CDR3 is TGCGCCAGCAGCCTGCCACTAGCGGGGGTCACAGATACGCAGTATTTT.

The gene calls are TRBV7-2 and TRBJ1-6, with D perhaps matching TRBD1 (6 bases). This CDR3 has 15 residues. V dropped 2 bases and J dropped 10 bases, with 15 bases sitting between them. CDR1 SGHTA and CDR2 FQGNSA come from the germline V gene. This CDR3 is CASSLNGQGSSPLHF. The CDR3 DNA is TGTGCCAGCAGCTTAAATGGTCAGGGGAGCTCACCCCTCCACTTT.

This clone was found once. This chain links TRBV24-1 with TRBJ2-1; D gene ambiguous. V was shortened by 1 base and J by 3 bases, with 9 bases between the two germline ends. Germline V CDR1 and CDR2: KGHDR, SFDVKD. The CDR3 spans 15 residues. The CDR3 nucleotides read TGTGCCACCAGTGATTTACTGGGCGGCTACAATGAGCAGTTCTTC. Protein sequence: CATSDLLGGYNEQFF.

The rearrangement links TRBV9 to TRBJ2-3; D is unclear. Germline V gene lookup returns CDR1 SGDLS and CDR2 YYNGEE. The germline V and J ends were trimmed by 4 bases and 1 base, with 10 bases remaining between them. The CDR3 covers 14 residues. This CDR3 is CASSYRTGTDTQYF. CDR3 sequence (DNA): TGTGCCAGCAGCTACCGGACGGGCACAGATACGCAGTATTTT.

In regard to this clone: The same CDR3 can be traced to other DNA sequences in this sample. The chain links TRBV7-9 to TRBJ1-6, with D hard to call. This CDR3 spans 12 amino acids. Deletions cut 8 bases from V and 7 bases from J, with 9 bases between. Per germline, CDR1 SEHNR and CDR2 FQNEAQ (reference sequence). The CDR3 DNA sequence: TGTGCCAGCTCCCTGCAAAATTCACCCCTCCACTTT. This translates into CASSLQNSPLHF.

The chain carries TRBV6-5 and TRBJ2-1, with a possible D match to TRBD1 (6 bases). Germline loops: CDR1 MNHEY, CDR2 SVGAGI. Trimming left V 5 bases short and J 9 bases short, with 11 bases between. The CDR3 is made up of 12 amino acids. DNA for the CDR3: TGTGCCAGCAGTACGACAGGCTCTGAGCAGTTCTTC. Its translation is CASSTTGSEQFF.

The V call is TRBV11-2, the J call TRBJ1-1; no reliable D call. Germline CDR1 and CDR2: SGHAT and FQNNGV. The CDR3 spans 11 residues. The V end was cut by 1 base, the J end by 11 bases, with 8 bases between. This chain's CDR3 is CASSLVGIAFF. The CDR3, as DNA: TGTGCCAGCAGCTTAGTAGGGATTGCTTTCTTT.

The chain combines TRBV6-5 with TRBJ2-3; D gene ambiguous. The germline CDR1 and CDR2 sequences are MNHEY and SVGAGI. The length of the CDR3 is 14 residues. Trimming shortened V by 11 bases and J by 0 bases, and 15 bases separated the two germline ends. CDR3 coding DNA: TGTGCCGTTCCGAGGCAGCTGAGCACAGATACGCAGTATTTT. Translating it yields CAVPRQLSTDTQYF.

V gene TRBV25-1 combines with J gene TRBJ2-3; TRBD1 might be the D (6 bases). Trimming shortened V by 2 bases and J by 2 bases, and 11 bases separated the two germline ends. From germline, CDR1 is MGHDK and CDR2 SYGVNS. The CDR3 has 15 residues. The CDR3 region has the DNA TGTGCCAGCAGTGAACCGGGGACAACCACAGATACGCAGTATTTT. It specifies CASSEPGTTTDTQYF. Together with reference TRBV25-1 and TRBJ2-3, the CDR3 gives the full variable domain: EADIYQTPRYLVIGTGKKITLECSQTMGHDKMYWYQQDPGMELHLIHYSYGVNSTEKGDLSSESTVSRIRTEHFPLTLESARPSHTSQYLCASSEPGTTTDTQYFGPGTRLTVL.

The J gene is TRBJ1-1, the V gene TRBV11-3; a weak D match, TRBD1 (5 bases). The V gene's germline CDR1 is SGHNT and CDR2 YENEEA. Trimming took off 5 bases at V and 1 base at J, with 11 bases between the two ends. There are 14 residues in the CDR3. The CDR3 DNA is TGTGCCAGCAGCGCCGGGGCGGGGAACACTGAAGCTTTCTTT. Translated, it gives CASSAGAGNTEAFF. Looking up the rest from reference TRBV11-3 and TRBJ1-1 gives the full variable domain: EAGVVQSPRYKIIEKKQPVAFWCNPISGHNTLYWYLQNLGQGPELLIRYENEEAVDDSQLPKDRFSAERLKGVDSTLKIQPAELGDSAVYLCASSAGAGNTEAFFGQGTRLTVV.

This clone was detected once. V and J are TRBV19 and TRBJ2-5; weak D call: TRBD2 (6 bases). This CDR3 spans 14 amino acids. V lost 3 bases to trimming and J lost 1 base, with 9 bases between them. The V gene's germline CDR1 is LNHDA and CDR2 SQIVND (reference sequence). The CDR3 sequence: CASSIGRGQETQYF. In DNA form, the CDR3 reads TGTGCCAGTAGTATCGGGCGGGGCCAAGAGACCCAGTACTTC.

The V gene is TRBV7-2, the J gene TRBJ2-1; D is unclear. The CDR3 has 13 residues. The V gene's germline CDR1 is SGHTA and CDR2 FQGNSA. Trimming removed 3 bases at V and 4 bases at J, with 7 bases between. CDR3 region: CASSLQAYNEQFF. The CDR3 DNA reads as TGTGCCAGCAGCTTGCAGGCTTACAATGAGCAGTTCTTC.

J is TRBJ2-7 and V is TRBV18, with TRBD1 matching over 8 bases. This CDR3 contains 14 residues. Germline V gene lookup returns CDR1 KGHSH and CDR2 LQKENI. V trimming: 6 bases; J trimming: 2 bases; junction bases outside the gene matches: 6. CDR3 DNA: TGTGCCAGCTCCCTGGACAGGGTAACCTACGAGCAGTACTTC. Amino acids: CASSLDRVTYEQYF. The whole variable domain, filled in from reference TRBV18 and TRBJ2-7, reads NAGVMQNPRHLVRRRGQEARLRCSPMKGHSHVYWYRQLPEEGLKFMVYLQKENIIDESGMPKERFSAEFPKEGPSILRIQQVVRGDSAAYFCASSLDRVTYEQYFGPGTRLTVT.